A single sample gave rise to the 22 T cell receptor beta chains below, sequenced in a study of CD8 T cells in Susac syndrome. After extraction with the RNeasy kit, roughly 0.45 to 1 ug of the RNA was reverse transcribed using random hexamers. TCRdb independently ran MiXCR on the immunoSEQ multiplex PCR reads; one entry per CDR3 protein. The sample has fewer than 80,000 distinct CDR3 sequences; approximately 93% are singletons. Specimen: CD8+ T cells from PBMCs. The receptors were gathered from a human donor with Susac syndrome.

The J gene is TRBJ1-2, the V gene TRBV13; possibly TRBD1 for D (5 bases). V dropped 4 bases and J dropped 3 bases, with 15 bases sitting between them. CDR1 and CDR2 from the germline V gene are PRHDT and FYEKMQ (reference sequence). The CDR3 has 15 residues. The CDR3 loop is CASSSGGTDHYGYTF. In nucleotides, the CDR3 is TGTGCCAGCAGCTCAGGCGGGACGGACCACTATGGCTACACCTTC.

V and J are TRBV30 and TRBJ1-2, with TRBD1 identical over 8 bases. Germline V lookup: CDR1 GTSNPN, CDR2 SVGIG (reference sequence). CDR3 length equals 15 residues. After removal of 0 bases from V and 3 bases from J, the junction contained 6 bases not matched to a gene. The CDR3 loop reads CAWSVMAGGYYGYTF. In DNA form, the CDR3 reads TGTGCCTGGAGTGTAATGGCAGGGGGCTACTATGGCTACACCTTC.

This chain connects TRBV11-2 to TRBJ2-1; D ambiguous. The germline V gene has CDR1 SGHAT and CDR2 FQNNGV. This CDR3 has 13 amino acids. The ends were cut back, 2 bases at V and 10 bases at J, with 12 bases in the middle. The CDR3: CASSLSSNWEQFF. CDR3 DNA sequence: TGTGCCAGCAGCTTATCGTCCAATTGGGAGCAGTTCTTC.

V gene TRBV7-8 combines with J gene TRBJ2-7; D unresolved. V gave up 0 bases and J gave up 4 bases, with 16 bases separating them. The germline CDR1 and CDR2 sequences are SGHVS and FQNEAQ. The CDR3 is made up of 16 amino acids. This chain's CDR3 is CASSLAVFTAAYEQYF. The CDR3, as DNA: TGTGCCAGCAGCTTAGCGGTGTTTACGGCAGCTTACGAGCAGTACTTC.

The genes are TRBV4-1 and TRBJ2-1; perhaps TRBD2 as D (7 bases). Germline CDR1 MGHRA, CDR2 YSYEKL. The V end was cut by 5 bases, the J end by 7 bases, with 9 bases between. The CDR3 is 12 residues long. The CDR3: CASSAGANEQFF. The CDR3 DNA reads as TGCGCCAGCAGCGCGGGGGCGAATGAGCAGTTCTTC.

The CDR3 region has the DNA TGCGCCAGCAGCCACCGGACAGGAACCTACGAGCAGTACTTC. Protein: CASSHRTGTYEQYF. The chain recombines TRBV4-3 with TRBJ2-7; 7 bases align to TRBD1. The CDR3 is made up of 14 amino acids. V lost 3 bases to trimming and J lost 2 bases; unmatched junction nucleotides: 4. Germline CDR1 reads LGHNA; CDR2 reads YSLEER.

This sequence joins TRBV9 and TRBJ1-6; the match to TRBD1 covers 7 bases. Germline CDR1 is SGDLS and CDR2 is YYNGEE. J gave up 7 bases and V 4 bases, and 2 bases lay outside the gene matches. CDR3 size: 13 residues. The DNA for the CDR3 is TGTGCCAGCAGCATGGACAGGAATTCACCCCTCCACTTT. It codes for CASSMDRNSPLHF.

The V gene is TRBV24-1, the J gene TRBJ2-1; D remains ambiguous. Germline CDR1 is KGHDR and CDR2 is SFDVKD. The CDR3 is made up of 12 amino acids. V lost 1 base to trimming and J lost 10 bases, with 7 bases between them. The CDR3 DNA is TGTGCCACCAGTGATTTAGGACGAGAGCAGTTCTTC. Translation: CATSDLGREQFF.

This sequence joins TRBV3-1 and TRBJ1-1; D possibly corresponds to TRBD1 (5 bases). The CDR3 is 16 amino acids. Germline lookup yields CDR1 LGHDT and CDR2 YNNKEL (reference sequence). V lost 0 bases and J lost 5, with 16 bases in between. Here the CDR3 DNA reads TGTGCCAGCAGCCAAGATTTTGGGGACCGTGGGACTGAAGCTTTCTTT. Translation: CASSQDFGDRGTEAFF.

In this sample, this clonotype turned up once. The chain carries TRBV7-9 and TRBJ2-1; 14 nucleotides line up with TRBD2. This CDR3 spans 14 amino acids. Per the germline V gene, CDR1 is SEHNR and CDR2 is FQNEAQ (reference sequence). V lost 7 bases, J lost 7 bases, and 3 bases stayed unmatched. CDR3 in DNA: TGTGCCAGCACCGGGACTAGCGGGGGAAATGAGCAGTTCTTC. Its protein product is CASTGTSGGNEQFF.

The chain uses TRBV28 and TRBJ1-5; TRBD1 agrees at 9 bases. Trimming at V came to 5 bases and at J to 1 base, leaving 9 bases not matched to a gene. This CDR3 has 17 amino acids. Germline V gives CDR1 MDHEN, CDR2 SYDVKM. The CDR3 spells CASSRTHRGRSNQPQHF. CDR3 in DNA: TGTGCCAGCAGTCGTACCCACAGGGGGCGAAGCAATCAGCCCCAGCATTTT.

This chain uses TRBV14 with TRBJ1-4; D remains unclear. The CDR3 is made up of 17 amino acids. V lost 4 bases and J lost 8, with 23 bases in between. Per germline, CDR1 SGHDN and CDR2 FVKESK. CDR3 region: CASSRSWRWAGGEKLFF. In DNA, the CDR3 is TGTGCCAGCAGCCGTTCATGGAGATGGGCCGGAGGGGAAAAACTGTTTTTT.

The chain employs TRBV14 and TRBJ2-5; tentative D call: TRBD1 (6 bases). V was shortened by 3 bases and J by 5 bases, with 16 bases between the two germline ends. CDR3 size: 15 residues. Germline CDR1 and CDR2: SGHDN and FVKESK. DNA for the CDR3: TGTGCCAGCAGCCACAGAAACAGGGTAGGGGAGACCCAGTACTTC. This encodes CASSHRNRVGETQYF.

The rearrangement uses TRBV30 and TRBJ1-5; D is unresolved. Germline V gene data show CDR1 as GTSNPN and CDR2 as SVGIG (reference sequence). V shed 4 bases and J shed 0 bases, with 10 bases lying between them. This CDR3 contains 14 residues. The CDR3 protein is CAWTPQYSNQPQHF. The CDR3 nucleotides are TGTGCCTGGACCCCACAGTATAGCAATCAGCCCCAGCATTTT. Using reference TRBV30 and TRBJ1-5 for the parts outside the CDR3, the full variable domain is SQTIHQWPATLVQPVGSPLSLECTVEGTSNPNLYWYRQAAGRGLQLLFYSVGIGQISSEVPQNLSASRPQDRQFILSSKKLLLSDSGFYLCAWTPQYSNQPQHFGDGTRLSIL.

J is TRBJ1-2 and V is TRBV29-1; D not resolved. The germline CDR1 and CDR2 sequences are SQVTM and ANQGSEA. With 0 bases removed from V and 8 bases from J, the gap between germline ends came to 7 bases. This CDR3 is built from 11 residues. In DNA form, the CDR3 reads TGCAGCGTTGAAGATCGAATAGGCTACACCTTC. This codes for CSVEDRIGYTF.

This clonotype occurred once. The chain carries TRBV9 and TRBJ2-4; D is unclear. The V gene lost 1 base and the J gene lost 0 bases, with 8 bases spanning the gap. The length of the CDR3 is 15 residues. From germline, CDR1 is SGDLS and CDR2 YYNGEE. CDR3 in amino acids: CASSVSGIAKNIQYF. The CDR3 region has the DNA TGTGCCAGCAGCGTATCGGGTATAGCCAAAAACATTCAGTACTTC.

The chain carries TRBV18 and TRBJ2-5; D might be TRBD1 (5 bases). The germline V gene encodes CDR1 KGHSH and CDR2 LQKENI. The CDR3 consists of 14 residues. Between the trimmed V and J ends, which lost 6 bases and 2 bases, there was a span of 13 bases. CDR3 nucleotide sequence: TGTGCCAGCTCGCCAGGGAAAAAACAAGAGACCCAGTACTTC. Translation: CASSPGKKQETQYF.

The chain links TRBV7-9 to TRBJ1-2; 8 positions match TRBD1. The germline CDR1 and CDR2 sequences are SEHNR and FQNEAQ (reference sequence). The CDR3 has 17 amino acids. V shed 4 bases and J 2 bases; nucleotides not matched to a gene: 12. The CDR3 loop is CASSSRYQGAKNYGYTF. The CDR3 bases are TGTGCCAGCAGCTCCCGATACCAGGGGGCAAAGAACTATGGCTACACCTTC.

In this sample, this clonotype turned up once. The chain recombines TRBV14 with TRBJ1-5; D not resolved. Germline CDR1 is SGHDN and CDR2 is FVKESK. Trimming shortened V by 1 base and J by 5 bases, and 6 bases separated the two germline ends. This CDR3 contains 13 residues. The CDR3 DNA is TGTGCCAGCAGCCAAGCAGGTCATCAGCCCCAGCATTTT. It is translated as CASSQAGHQPQHF.

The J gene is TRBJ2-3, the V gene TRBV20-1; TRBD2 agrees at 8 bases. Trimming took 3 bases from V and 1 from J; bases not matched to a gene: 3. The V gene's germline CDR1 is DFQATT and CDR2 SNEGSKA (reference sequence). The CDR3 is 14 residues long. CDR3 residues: CSARGLGGTDTQYF. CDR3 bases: TGCAGTGCTAGGGGACTAGGTGGCACAGATACGCAGTATTTT.

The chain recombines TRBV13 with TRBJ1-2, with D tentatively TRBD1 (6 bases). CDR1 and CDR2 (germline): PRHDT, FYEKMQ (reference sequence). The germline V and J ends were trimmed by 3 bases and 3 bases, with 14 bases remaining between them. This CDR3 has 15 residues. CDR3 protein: CASSLGGLWDYGYTF. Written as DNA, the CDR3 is TGTGCCAGCAGCTTGGGGGGGCTGTGGGACTATGGCTACACCTTC. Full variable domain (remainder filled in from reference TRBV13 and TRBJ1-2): AAGVIQSPRHLIKEKRETATLKCYPIPRHDTVYWYQQGPGQDPQFLISFYEKMQSDKGSIPDRFSAQQFSDYHSELNMSSLELGDSALYFCASSLGGLWDYGYTFGSGTRLTVV.

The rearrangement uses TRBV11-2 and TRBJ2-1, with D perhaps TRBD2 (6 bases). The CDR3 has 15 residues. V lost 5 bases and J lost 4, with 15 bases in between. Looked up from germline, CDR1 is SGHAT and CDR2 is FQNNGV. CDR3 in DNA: TGTGCCAGCAGCCCAAGTTCTAGCGCATACAATGAGCAGTTCTTC. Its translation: CASSPSSSAYNEQFF.